These T cell receptor beta chains were read from a single sample in a study of T-cell memory formation after mild COVID-19. TCRdb re-called the 5' RACE reads with MiXCR, one entry per CDR3 protein. Here the sample spans about 470,000 distinct CDR3 sequences, about 18% being singletons. The sample was PBMCs or a T cell subset sorted from them (not recorded which). The receptors were gathered from an adult woman who had mild COVID-19 (a few samples of this study predate the infection). Cell type and time point are not known. Both conserved end residues are part of each CDR3. The D gene is left open where the match is weak. A clone size is listed for some rows: how often the clone was seen (once, few, many), or a class if it is expanded.

D: TRBD1
V: TRBV4-1
size: .
J: TRBJ1-5
DNA: TGCGCCAGCAGCCAACCGGGACAGAGGAATCAGCCCCAGCATTTT
CDR3: CASSQPGQRNQPQHF

D: TRBD2
V: TRBV20-1
size: .
J: TRBJ2-2
DNA: TGCAGTGCTCCCCCACTAGCGGGAGCAGGCACCGGGGAGCTGTTTTTT
CDR3: CSAPPLAGAGTGELFF

D: .
V: TRBV11-3
size: .
J: TRBJ2-7
DNA: TGTGCCAGCAGCTCCAACTCCGGGACTCACGGCTACGAGCAGTACTTC
CDR3: CASSSNSGTHGYEQYF

D: TRBD1
V: TRBV11-3
size: .
J: TRBJ1-2
DNA: TGTGCCAGCAGCCAGGGGGAGGGGTCTGGCTACACCTTC
CDR3: CASSQGEGSGYTF

D: .
V: TRBV29-1
size: .
J: TRBJ1-2
DNA: TGCAGCGTTGCGAGCAGCAACTATGGCTACACCTTC
CDR3: CSVASSNYGYTF

D: .
V: TRBV15
size: few
J: TRBJ2-5
DNA: TGTGCCACCAGCGCGCGGGGAGAGACCCAGTACTTC
CDR3: CATSARGETQYF

D: .
V: TRBV12-3/TRBV12-4
size: many
J: TRBJ2-5
DNA: TGTGCCAGCAGTTCATCCCCCCAAGAGACCCAGTACTTC
CDR3: CASSSSPQETQYF

D: .
V: TRBV7-2
size: .
J: TRBJ2-1
DNA: TGTGCCAGCAGCCCCCCGGTGCGTTTAGATGAGCAGTTCTTC
CDR3: CASSPPVRLDEQFF

D: TRBD1
V: TRBV6-2/TRBV6-3
size: .
J: TRBJ1-1
DNA: TGTGCCAGCACCCGGGACAGCATGAACACTGAAGCTTTCTTT
CDR3: CASTRDSMNTEAFF

D: .
V: TRBV6-2/TRBV6-3
size: few
J: TRBJ2-1
DNA: TGTGCCAGCACCAAGGGGCAGGGAATAGGATACAATGAGCAGTTCTTC
CDR3: CASTKGQGIGYNEQFF

D: .
V: TRBV6-1
size: few
J: TRBJ1-5
DNA: TGTGCCACTGCGGGGGAGATTAGCAATCAGCCCCAGCATTTT
CDR3: CATAGEISNQPQHF

D: TRBD1
V: TRBV7-2
size: .
J: TRBJ1-5
DNA: TGTGCCAGCAGCCGATCAGGGGGACATAGCAATCAGCCCCAGCATTTT
CDR3: CASSRSGGHSNQPQHF

D: .
V: TRBV4-1
size: .
J: TRBJ1-4
DNA: TGCGCCAGCAGCCTAAGTGGAGGGAACCCTAATGAAAAACTGTTTTTT
CDR3: CASSLSGGNPNEKLFF

D: .
V: TRBV6-1
size: few
J: TRBJ1-2
DNA: TGTGCCAGCAGTGAGAGTTCAGTGGGTTCCTATGGCTACACCTTC
CDR3: CASSESSVGSYGYTF

D: .
V: TRBV5-5
size: .
J: TRBJ2-5
DNA: TGTGCCAGCAGTATAGGGGGGGGGTTTTACCAAGAGACCCAGTACTTC
CDR3: CASSIGGGFYQETQYF

D: TRBD2
V: TRBV19
size: .
J: TRBJ2-1
DNA: TGTGCCAGTAGTCAGACTAGCGGGAGGTCCATCTACAATGAGCAGTTCTTC
CDR3: CASSQTSGRSIYNEQFF

D: TRBD1
V: TRBV27
size: many
J: TRBJ2-7
DNA: TGTGCCAGCAGCCCGAGGGGGTGGGACAGCTACGAGCAGTACTTC
CDR3: CASSPRGWDSYEQYF

D: TRBD1
V: TRBV6-5
size: many
J: TRBJ1-2
DNA: TGTGCCAGCAGTTACTCCCTGGGACAGGGGGCTCTTCCGTACTATGGCTACACCTTC
CDR3: CASSYSLGQGALPYYGYTF

D: .
V: TRBV7-2
size: few
J: TRBJ2-2
DNA: TGTGCCAGCAGCGGCACCCAATTGACCGGGGAGCTGTTTTTT
CDR3: CASSGTQLTGELFF

D: .
V: TRBV5-1
size: many
J: TRBJ2-7
DNA: TGCGCCAGCAGCCCCAAGGGGCACAGCTCCTACGAGCAGTACTTC
CDR3: CASSPKGHSSYEQYF

D: TRBD1
V: TRBV3-1
size: few
J: TRBJ1-2
DNA: TGTGCCAGCAGCCAAGATCGAAGACAGGGAGGCTACACCTTC
CDR3: CASSQDRRQGGYTF

D: TRBD2
V: TRBV7-3
size: few
J: TRBJ2-1
DNA: TGTGCCAGCAGCCCGAGCTCGGGGGGGTTTTACAATGAGCAGTTCTTC
CDR3: CASSPSSGGFYNEQFF

D: .
V: TRBV20-1
size: few
J: TRBJ2-7
DNA: TGCAGTGCCCCCACCAGGGGCCTCGTAAGCTCCTACGAGCAGTACTTC
CDR3: CSAPTRGLVSSYEQYF

D: .
V: TRBV2
size: .
J: TRBJ2-2
DNA: TGTGCCAGCAGGCTCGGACTAACACCGAACACCGGGGAGCTGTTTTTT
CDR3: CASRLGLTPNTGELFF